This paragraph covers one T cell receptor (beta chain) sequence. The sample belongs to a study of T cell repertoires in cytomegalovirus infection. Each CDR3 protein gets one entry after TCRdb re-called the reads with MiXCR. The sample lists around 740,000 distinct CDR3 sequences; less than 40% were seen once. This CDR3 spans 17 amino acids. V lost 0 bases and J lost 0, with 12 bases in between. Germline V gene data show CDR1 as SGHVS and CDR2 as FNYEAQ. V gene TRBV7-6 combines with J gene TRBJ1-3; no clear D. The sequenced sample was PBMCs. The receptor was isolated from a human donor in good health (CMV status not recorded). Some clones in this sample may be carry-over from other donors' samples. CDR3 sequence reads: CASSLAVRFYSGNTIYF. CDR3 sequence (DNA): TGTGCCAGCAGCTTAGCTGTCAGATTTTACTCTGGAAACACCATATATTTT.